Listed below are T cell receptor beta chains from one sample, sequenced in a study of CD8+CD57+ T cells in acquired aplastic anemia. One entry per CDR3 protein, called by TCRdb with MiXCR from the reads. The data contain about 150,000 distinct CDR3 sequences, roughly 49% of them singletons. Sequencing was carried out using sorted CD4+, CD8+, or CD8+CD57+ T cells (not recorded which) from PBMCs. The receptors were gathered from a human donor with aplastic anemia. Both conserved end residues are part of each CDR3. The D gene is left open where the match is weak. Size values are once, few and many counts, or a class for expanded clones, and some rows have none.

v_call	clone_size	d_call	j_call	cdr3_nt	cdr3_aa
TRBV7-9	-	-	TRBJ1-6	TGTGCCAGCAGCTTATCGTCAGGGGTAGATTCACCCCTCCACTTT	CASSLSSGVDSPLHF
TRBV29-1	-	TRBD1	TRBJ1-5	TGCAGCGTCGCTCAGGGGGCCGGCAATCAGCCCCAGCATTTT	CSVAQGAGNQPQHF
TRBV20-1	-	-	TRBJ1-1	TGCAGTGCGAAAGACAGAAACATGAACACTGAAGCTTTCTTT	CSAKDRNMNTEAFF
TRBV7-2	once	-	TRBJ1-2	TGTGCCAGCAGCTTAGCAGGCATCGGCTACACCTTC	CASSLAGIGYTF
TRBV14	-	TRBD1	TRBJ1-4	TGTGCCAGCAGCCGTAACAGGGGAACTAATGAAAAACTGTTTTTT	CASSRNRGTNEKLFF
TRBV7-9	-	TRBD2	TRBJ2-7	TGTGCCAGCAGCCCCACTAGCGAATATTCCTACGAGCAGTACTTC	CASSPTSEYSYEQYF
TRBV15	-	TRBD2	TRBJ2-3	TGTGCCACCAGCAGAGGCGGGAGGAGGACAGATACGCAGTATTTT	CATSRGGRRTDTQYF
TRBV5-1	many	-	TRBJ2-7	TGCGCCAGCAGCACGGGAGTCTTTCCCTACGAGCAGTACTTC	CASSTGVFPYEQYF
TRBV2	-	-	TRBJ2-2	TGTGCCAGCAGTGCGTCTAGCAGGATCGGGGAGCTGTTTTTT	CASSASSRIGELFF
TRBV19	many	-	TRBJ2-7	TGTGCCAGTACCCCATCCCGGGGACACTCCTACGAGCAGTACTTC	CASTPSRGHSYEQYF
TRBV2	-	TRBD1	TRBJ2-3	TGTGCCAGTCAAGGGACAGATCAGGCTACGCAGTATTTT	CASQGTDQATQYF
TRBV6-5	few	-	TRBJ1-2	TGTGCCAGCAGTTACTCTCTGGAGCCGACAGGCTACACCTTC	CASSYSLEPTGYTF
TRBV7-1	-	TRBD2	TRBJ2-3	TGTGCCAGCAGCTCAATTGTAGCGGGGGTCCCGGGCACAGATACGCAGTATTTT	CASSSIVAGVPGTDTQYF
TRBV7-3	-	-	TRBJ2-5	TGTGCCAGCAGCTTAAGGGCCGGGGGCCAAGAGACCCAGTACTTC	CASSLRAGGQETQYF
TRBV5-6	many	-	TRBJ2-7	TGTGCCAGCAGCTTGTTCCCGCCCGATACGGCCTACGAGCAGTACTTC	CASSLFPPDTAYEQYF
TRBV7-9	-	TRBD2	TRBJ2-6	TGTGCCAGCAGCCGCGCGGGGGCTGGGGCCAACGTCCTGACTTTC	CASSRAGAGANVLTF
TRBV25-1	-	-	TRBJ2-3	TGTGCCAGCAGTGATCAGGGGCCAGCCGCGGGGGCAAGCACAGATACGCAGTATTTT	CASSDQGPAAGASTDTQYF
TRBV7-9	once	-	TRBJ2-3	TGTGCCAGCAGCACCTACGTACAAAATACGCAGTATTTT	CASSTYVQNTQYF
TRBV27	-	-	TRBJ2-5	TGTGCCAGCAGCCGACGAAAGGGACTTTCACAAGAGACCCAGTACTTC	CASSRRKGLSQETQYF
TRBV10-3	-	-	TRBJ2-7	TGTGCCATCGGCGAACAGGGAAACCCCTACGAGCAGTACTTC	CAIGEQGNPYEQYF
TRBV20-1	-	TRBD1	TRBJ2-1	TGCAGTGCTAGAGTACGACAGGGGGTCTCCTACAATGAGCAGTTCTTC	CSARVRQGVSYNEQFF
TRBV3-1	many	TRBD1	TRBJ1-3	TGTGCCAGCAGCCAGACAGGGTTAAGTGGAAACACCATATATTTT	CASSQTGLSGNTIYF
TRBV15	few	-	TRBJ2-7	TGTGCCACCAGCAGAGATTCGGGGGACAAGCAGTACTTC	CATSRDSGDKQYF
TRBV4-1	many	-	TRBJ1-1	TGCGCCAGCAGCCCCGGCGAAGAGAACACTGAAGCTTTCTTT	CASSPGEENTEAFF
TRBV7-9	-	-	TRBJ1-1	TGTGCCAGCAGCACAGAAGGGGTCGGCACTGAAGCTTTCTTT	CASSTEGVGTEAFF
TRBV15	-	-	TRBJ1-4	TGTGCCACCAGCAGAGACCGGTTTACGGGTGAAAAACTGTTTTTT	CATSRDRFTGEKLFF
TRBV2	-	-	TRBJ2-5	TGTGCCAGCAGGAAAAACCAGGCAAGGGAGACCCAGCACTTC	CASRKNQARETQHF
TRBV5-1	-	-	TRBJ1-6	TGCGCCAGCAGCTTGGCGGCAGTCAATAATTCACCCCTCCACTTT	CASSLAAVNNSPLHF
TRBV6-4	-	TRBD2	TRBJ2-1	TGTGCCAGCAGTCGGACTAGCGGGGGGGGTGAGCAGTTCTTC	CASSRTSGGGEQFF
TRBV11-3	once	TRBD1	TRBJ1-1	TGTGCCAGCAGCTCCAGGGGGAACACTGACGCTTTCTTT	CASSSRGNTDAFF
TRBV4-3	-	-	TRBJ1-3	TGCGCCAGCAGCCAGTCCAGGATAGATCGCTCTGGAAACACCATATATTTT	CASSQSRIDRSGNTIYF
TRBV12-3/TRBV12-4	many	-	TRBJ2-3	TGTGCCAGCAGTCCGGGGACGGCCGCTAGCACAGATACGCAGTATTTT	CASSPGTAASTDTQYF
TRBV7-8	-	TRBD2	TRBJ2-1	TGTGCCAGCAGCTTAATGCGCGGGGGGGACAATGAGCAGTTCTTC	CASSLMRGGDNEQFF
TRBV29-1	many	TRBD2	TRBJ2-3	TGCAGCGTTGTGGGCGGGGGGGCCTCCAGCACAGATACGCAGTATTTT	CSVVGGGASSTDTQYF
TRBV19	-	TRBD1	TRBJ1-5	TGTGCCAGTAGTACCTCGACAGGGTATCAGCCCCAGCATTTT	CASSTSTGYQPQHF
TRBV27	many	-	TRBJ2-7	TGTGCCAGCCATGGTCGGGCCTCATACTCCTACGAGCAGTACTTC	CASHGRASYSYEQYF
TRBV7-9	many	-	TRBJ2-5	TGTGCCAGCAGCTTCCCGGGGAGACAAGAGACCCAGTACTTC	CASSFPGRQETQYF
TRBV20-1	-	-	TRBJ2-3	TGCAGTGCTTTGGGCGGGATTTCAGATACGCAGTATTTT	CSALGGISDTQYF
TRBV6-1	many	-	TRBJ1-6	TGTGCCAGCAGCCAACGCGCCGGGACAAATTCACCCCTCCACTTT	CASSQRAGTNSPLHF
TRBV4-1	once	-	TRBJ2-1	TGCGCCAGCAGCCAAGTCAGGGGTAGGCATGAGCAGTTCTTC	CASSQVRGRHEQFF
TRBV3-1	-	-	TRBJ2-7	TGTGCCAGCAGCCAGCTTGACAGTTCCTACGAGCAGTACTTC	CASSQLDSSYEQYF
TRBV6-2/TRBV6-3	-	TRBD2	TRBJ2-1	TGTGCCAGCGGCCAAAGGACTAGCGGGGGGGATGGGCAGTTCTTC	CASGQRTSGGDGQFF
TRBV12-3/TRBV12-4	many	-	TRBJ2-7	TGTGCCAGCAGTTTAGCTGGGGAGCAGTACTTC	CASSLAGEQYF
TRBV10-1	many	-	TRBJ1-1	TGCGCCAGCGGTAGTCGGACTGAAGCTTTCTTT	CASGSRTEAFF
TRBV7-3	once	-	TRBJ1-5	TGTGCCAGCAGCTTAGAAGGGTTGGGGCAGCCCCAGCATTTT	CASSLEGLGQPQHF
TRBV20-1	-	TRBD1	TRBJ1-2	TGCAGTGCTCGGACAGGGAACTATGGCTACACCTTC	CSARTGNYGYTF
TRBV4-1	-	-	TRBJ1-4	TGCGCCAGCAGCCAAAAAGGGGGGACCTACCCTGAAAAACTGTTTTTT	CASSQKGGTYPEKLFF
TRBV19	many	-	TRBJ1-2	TGTGCCAGTAGTATTGAGTGGTTGGGCGCTTCCCGCGGCTACACCTTC	CASSIEWLGASRGYTF